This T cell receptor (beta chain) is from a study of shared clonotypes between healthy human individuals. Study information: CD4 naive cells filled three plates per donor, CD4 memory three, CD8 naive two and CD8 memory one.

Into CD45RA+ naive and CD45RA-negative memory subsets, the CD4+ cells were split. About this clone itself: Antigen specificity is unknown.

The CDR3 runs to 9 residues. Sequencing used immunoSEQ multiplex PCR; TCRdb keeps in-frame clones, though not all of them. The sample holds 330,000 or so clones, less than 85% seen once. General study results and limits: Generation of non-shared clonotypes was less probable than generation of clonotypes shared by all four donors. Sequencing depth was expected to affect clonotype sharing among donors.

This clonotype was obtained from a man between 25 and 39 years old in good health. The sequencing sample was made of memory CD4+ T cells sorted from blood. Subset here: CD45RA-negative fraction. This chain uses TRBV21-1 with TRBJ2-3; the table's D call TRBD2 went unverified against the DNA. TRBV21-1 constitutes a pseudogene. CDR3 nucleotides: TGTGCCAGCATAAATACGCAGTATTTT. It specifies CASINTQYF.